These T cell receptor beta chains were read from a single sample in a study of shared clonotypes between healthy human individuals. TCRdb's table, derived via immunoSEQ multiplex PCR, lists solely in-frame clones and lacks some. This sample has roughly 680,000 clones, with roughly 72% found just once. The sample was memory CD4+ T cells sorted from blood. All receptors derive from a woman younger than 45 in good health. Both conserved end residues are part of each CDR3. The order of the fields is V gene, J gene, D gene, clone size, CDR3 protein, CDR3 DNA. The D gene is left open where the match is weak. A clone size is listed for some rows: how often the clone was seen (once, few, many), or a class if it is expanded.

v_gene: TRBV5-1
j_gene: TRBJ1-4
d_gene: TRBD1
abundance: .
CDR3aa: CASSLGQGGEKLFF
CDR3nt: TGCGCCAGCAGCTTAGGACAGGGAGGCGAAAAACTGTTTTTT

v_gene: TRBV4-1
j_gene: TRBJ2-3
d_gene: .
abundance: .
CDR3aa: CATGRRSLTDTQYF
CDR3nt: TGCGCCACTGGCCGGCGGTCCCTCACAGATACGCAGTATTTT

v_gene: TRBV15
j_gene: TRBJ2-5
d_gene: TRBD1
abundance: .
CDR3aa: CATSRHPKTGWETQYF
CDR3nt: TGTGCCACCAGCAGACATCCTAAGACAGGGTGGGAGACCCAGTACTTC

v_gene: TRBV30
j_gene: TRBJ1-1
d_gene: .
abundance: .
CDR3aa: CAWGTRSNTEAFF
CDR3nt: TGTGCCTGGGGGACCAGGTCGAACACTGAAGCTTTCTTT

v_gene: TRBV30
j_gene: TRBJ2-4
d_gene: .
abundance: once
CDR3aa: CAWRGAELAKNIQYF
CDR3nt: TGTGCCTGGAGGGGAGCGGAACTAGCCAAAAACATTCAGTACTTC

v_gene: TRBV18
j_gene: TRBJ1-1
d_gene: .
abundance: .
CDR3aa: CASSPGSIGLNTEAFF
CDR3nt: TGTGCCAGCTCACCAGGGTCCATAGGATTGAACACTGAAGCTTTCTTT

v_gene: TRBV7-2
j_gene: TRBJ2-2
d_gene: .
abundance: .
CDR3aa: CASSLVGVGTGELFF
CDR3nt: TGTGCCAGCAGCTTAGTAGGGGTGGGCACCGGGGAGCTGTTTTTT

v_gene: TRBV7-2
j_gene: TRBJ2-1
d_gene: TRBD2
abundance: .
CDR3aa: CASSPGLAGSYEQFF
CDR3nt: TGTGCCAGCAGCCCAGGACTAGCGGGAAGCTATGAGCAGTTCTTC

v_gene: TRBV13
j_gene: TRBJ2-1
d_gene: .
abundance: .
CDR3aa: CASSYPNGLGNEQFF
CDR3nt: TGTGCCAGCAGCTACCCCAACGGGCTGGGGAATGAGCAGTTCTTC

v_gene: TRBV29-1
j_gene: TRBJ1-5
d_gene: .
abundance: .
CDR3aa: CSVHRRQPQHF
CDR3nt: TGCAGCGTCCACAGGAGACAGCCCCAGCATTTT

v_gene: TRBV19
j_gene: TRBJ2-3
d_gene: TRBD1
abundance: .
CDR3aa: CATRDSLFTDTQYF
CDR3nt: TGTGCCACTCGGGACAGCCTTTTCACAGATACGCAGTATTTT

v_gene: TRBV12-5
j_gene: TRBJ1-2
d_gene: .
abundance: once
CDR3aa: CASGLVVQGTAYGYTF
CDR3nt: TGTGCTAGTGGTTTGGTGGTTCAGGGTACCGCCTATGGCTACACCTTC

v_gene: TRBV29-1
j_gene: TRBJ2-7
d_gene: TRBD1
abundance: once
CDR3aa: CSVNPRGRAEQYF
CDR3nt: TGCAGCGTGAACCCCAGGGGGCGAGCCGAGCAGTACTTC

v_gene: TRBV27
j_gene: TRBJ2-1
d_gene: TRBD2
abundance: once
CDR3aa: CASSSSLRAAGGYDEQFF
CDR3nt: TGTGCCAGCAGTTCATCCCTCCGGGCCGCCGGGGGGTACGATGAGCAGTTCTTC

v_gene: TRBV7-9
j_gene: TRBJ2-3
d_gene: .
abundance: .
CDR3aa: CASSYRGAITDTQYF
CDR3nt: TGTGCCAGCAGCTATAGGGGAGCCATTACAGATACGCAGTATTTT

v_gene: TRBV7-9
j_gene: TRBJ2-1
d_gene: TRBD1
abundance: .
CDR3aa: CASSFPTGGIEEQFF
CDR3nt: TGTGCCAGCAGTTTTCCGACAGGGGGCATAGAAGAGCAGTTCTTC

v_gene: TRBV6-1
j_gene: TRBJ1-5
d_gene: .
abundance: .
CDR3aa: CASSDGVQPQHF
CDR3nt: TGTGCCAGCAGTGATGGGGTACAGCCCCAGCATTTT

v_gene: TRBV7-2
j_gene: TRBJ2-7
d_gene: .
abundance: .
CDR3aa: CASSFARNEQYF
CDR3nt: TGTGCCAGCAGCTTTGCTAGGAACGAGCAGTACTTC

v_gene: TRBV28
j_gene: TRBJ2-7
d_gene: .
abundance: .
CDR3aa: CASSYRGTVYEQYF
CDR3nt: TGTGCCAGCAGCTACCGTGGGACGGTCTACGAGCAGTACTTC

v_gene: TRBV28
j_gene: TRBJ1-2
d_gene: .
abundance: few
CDR3aa: CASNVGVPRAYGYTF
CDR3nt: TGTGCCAGCAATGTAGGAGTCCCTCGGGCCTATGGCTACACCTTC

v_gene: TRBV9
j_gene: TRBJ2-5
d_gene: TRBD2
abundance: .
CDR3aa: CASSVDSGVPQETQYF
CDR3nt: TGTGCCAGCAGCGTAGACAGCGGGGTACCCCAAGAGACCCAGTACTTC

v_gene: TRBV5-1
j_gene: TRBJ2-7
d_gene: .
abundance: .
CDR3aa: CASSLVGLSEQYF
CDR3nt: TGCGCCAGCAGCTTGGTAGGGCTGAGCGAGCAGTACTTC

v_gene: TRBV25-1
j_gene: TRBJ2-7
d_gene: TRBD2
abundance: .
CDR3aa: CASSDTASGRAVDEQYF
CDR3nt: TGTGCCAGCAGTGATACGGCTAGCGGGAGGGCCGTCGACGAGCAGTACTTC

v_gene: TRBV28
j_gene: TRBJ2-7
d_gene: TRBD1
abundance: .
CDR3aa: CASSYPGTGMEQYF
CDR3nt: TGTGCCAGCAGTTATCCCGGGACAGGGATGGAGCAGTACTTC

v_gene: TRBV4-2
j_gene: TRBJ2-2
d_gene: TRBD2
abundance: .
CDR3aa: CASSQDPTSLSGRNTGELFF
CDR3nt: TGTGCCAGCAGCCAAGATCCGACGTCCCTTAGCGGGAGGAACACCGGGGAGCTGTTTTTT

v_gene: TRBV2
j_gene: TRBJ2-1
d_gene: TRBD1
abundance: .
CDR3aa: CASRPRDRGPNEQFF
CDR3nt: TGTGCCAGCAGGCCTCGGGACAGGGGGCCAAATGAGCAGTTCTTC

v_gene: TRBV2
j_gene: TRBJ1-1
d_gene: TRBD1
abundance: .
CDR3aa: CASDREWTEAFF
CDR3nt: TGTGCCAGTGACAGGGAATGGACTGAAGCTTTCTTT